One and the same sample provided the 26 T cell receptor beta chains below, sequenced in a study of shared clonotypes between healthy human individuals. Clones were sequenced by immunoSEQ multiplex PCR, and TCRdb holds only the in-frame ones, with some missing. The data hold about 1.5 million clones, with about 96% observed a single time. The sequencing sample was made of naive CD4+ T cells sorted from blood. This sample's subset: CD45RA+ positively selected. These receptors all come from a man aged 30 to 45 in good health.

The chain has TRBV30 and TRBJ1-2; 10 nucleotides match TRBD1. Germline V lookup: CDR1 GTSNPN, CDR2 SVGIG (reference sequence). The CDR3 contains 11 residues. Germline trimming cut 3 bases from V and 8 bases from J; bases unmatched to any gene: 0. DNA for the CDR3: TGTGCCTGGAGGACAGGGGGCGGCTACACCTTC. Residues: CAWRTGGGYTF. The full variable domain, rest sourced from reference TRBV30 and TRBJ1-2, is SQTIHQWPATLVQPVGSPLSLECTVEGTSNPNLYWYRQAAGRGLQLLFYSVGIGQISSEVPQNLSASRPQDRQFILSSKKLLLSDSGFYLCAWRTGGGYTFGSGTRLTVV.

J is TRBJ2-6 and V is TRBV9, with unresolved D. Germline assignment: CDR1 SGDLS and CDR2 YYNGEE. The CDR3 contains 16 residues. V was cut by 3 bases and J by 3 bases, with 13 bases left in between. The CDR3 spells CASSARLLSGANVLTF. In DNA form, the CDR3 reads TGTGCCAGCAGCGCCAGGCTGCTGAGTGGGGCCAACGTCCTGACTTTC. Using reference TRBV9 and TRBJ2-6 for the parts outside the CDR3, the full variable domain is DSGVTQTPKHLITATGQRVTLRCSPRSGDLSVYWYQQSLDQGLQFLIQYYNGEERAKGNILERFSAQQFPDLHSELNLSSLELGDSALYFCASSARLLSGANVLTFGAGSRLTVL.

Worth noting for this clone: Other DNA sequences in the same sample also yield this CDR3. V gene TRBV18 combines with J gene TRBJ1-4; D unresolved. The CDR3 is 13 residues long. CDR1 and CDR2 from the germline V gene are KGHSH and LQKENI. Trimming removed 2 bases at V and 1 base at J, with 2 bases between. The CDR3 DNA sequence: TGTGCCAGCTCACCAGGAACTAATGAAAAACTGTTTTTT. Translating it yields CASSPGTNEKLFF.

V and J are TRBV6-4 and TRBJ2-1; D assignment may be TRBD1 or TRBD2 (6 bases each). Trimming took off 2 bases at V and 4 bases at J, with 12 bases between the two ends. From germline, CDR1 is MRHNA and CDR2 SNTAGT. The CDR3 totals 15 residues. Here the CDR3 reads CASSDGGGIYNEQFF. CDR3 in DNA: TGTGCCAGCAGTGACGGAGGGGGGATATACAATGAGCAGTTCTTC.

V usage is TRBV28 and J usage is TRBJ2-3; 13 bases map to TRBD2. The CDR3 has 16 amino acids. From germline, CDR1 is MDHEN and CDR2 SYDVKM. V gave up 6 bases and J gave up 4 bases; unmatched junction bases: 7. The CDR3 DNA reads TGTGCCAGCAGCCACTGGACTAGCGGGAGCCCAGATACGCAGTATTTT. It is translated as CASSHWTSGSPDTQYF.

The J gene is TRBJ1-3, the V gene TRBV7-8, with 8 bases that match TRBD1. This CDR3 has 20 residues. Germline assignment: CDR1 SGHVS and CDR2 FQNEAQ. The V gene end was trimmed by 2 bases and the J gene end by 0 bases; junction bases not matched to a gene: 15. The CDR3: CASSLNRFIDRGGSGNTIYF. DNA of the CDR3: TGTGCCAGCAGCTTAAATCGATTTATAGACAGGGGTGGCTCTGGAAACACCATATATTTT.

This chain uses TRBV9 with TRBJ2-3; tentative D call: TRBD2 (6 bases). CDR1 SGDLS and CDR2 YYNGEE come from the germline V gene. The V end was cut by 3 bases, the J end by 4 bases, with 24 bases between. The CDR3 contains 18 residues. The CDR3 spells CASSGQPMGGVNADTQYF. The CDR3 DNA is TGTGCCAGCAGCGGACAGCCCATGGGGGGAGTTAACGCAGATACGCAGTATTTT.

The V and J genes are TRBV5-4 and TRBJ2-1; 14 bases are a match to TRBD2. V shed 5 bases, J shed 4 bases, and the junction held 14 bases outside the gene matches. CDR3 size: 19 residues. CDR1 is SGHNT, CDR2 YYREEE, per germline (reference sequence). The CDR3 region is CASSSPGLAGVPYYNEQFF. Here the CDR3 DNA reads TGTGCCAGCAGTTCCCCGGGACTAGCGGGAGTCCCCTATTACAATGAGCAGTTCTTC.

The chain has TRBV13 and TRBJ2-3; tentatively, D is TRBD1 (6 bases). Germline-derived CDR1 and CDR2 are PRHDT and FYEKMQ (reference sequence). CDR3 size: 19 residues. V gave up 5 bases and J gave up 0 bases, with 24 bases separating them. The CDR3 DNA sequence: TGTGCCAGCAGCGGGTCCTACCGGGACAAAGCTTCTAGCACAGATACGCAGTATTTT. It specifies CASSGSYRDKASSTDTQYF.

In the case of this clone: Other nucleotide sequences in the sample specify the same CDR3. The chain is built from TRBV27 and TRBJ2-3, with D unresolved. Germline assignment: CDR1 MNHEY and CDR2 SMNVEV (reference sequence). CDR3 size: 12 residues. The germline V and J ends were trimmed by 4 bases and 3 bases, with 5 bases remaining between them. This CDR3 reads CASSSRTDTQYF. DNA of the CDR3: TGTGCCAGCAGTTCTCGAACAGATACGCAGTATTTT.

This chain links TRBV25-1 with TRBJ2-7, with D possibly matching TRBD1 (5 bases). The germline CDR1 and CDR2 sequences are MGHDK and SYGVNS. This CDR3 comprises 15 residues. Trimming cost V 3 bases and J 0 bases, with 12 bases left between them. The CDR3 DNA follows: TGTGCCAGCAGTGATAGGGGTTTGGGCTCCTACGAGCAGTACTTC. Its protein is CASSDRGLGSYEQYF.

The chain combines TRBV5-6 with TRBJ2-7; D is perhaps TRBD2 (6 bases). CDR1 is SGHDT, CDR2 YYEEEE, per germline. There are 15 residues in the CDR3. The ends were cut back, 3 bases at V and 2 bases at J, with 15 bases in the middle. The DNA of the CDR3 is TGTGCCAGCAGCTCTGGTCCGGGAGTAACCTACGAGCAGTACTTC. This codes for CASSSGPGVTYEQYF. The whole variable domain, filled in from reference TRBV5-6 and TRBJ2-7, reads DAGVTQSPTHLIKTRGQQVTLRCSPKSGHDTVSWYQQALGQGPQFIFQYYEEEERQRGNFPDRFSGHQFPNYSSELNVNALLLGDSALYLCASSSGPGVTYEQYFGPGTRLTVT.

The V call is TRBV19, the J call TRBJ2-1; 13 nucleotides line up with TRBD2. The V gene end was trimmed by 0 bases and the J gene end by 15 bases; junction bases not matched to a gene: 8. The CDR3 totals 15 residues. CDR1 is LNHDA and CDR2 is SQIVND in the germline V gene (reference sequence). The CDR3 spells CASSIEGLAGEVLFF. Written as DNA, the CDR3 is TGTGCCAGTAGTATAGAAGGACTAGCGGGAGAGGTTCTGTTCTTC.

In DNA, the CDR3 is TGTGCCAGCAGTGAAATCCCCCCAGAGACAGTTGGGTTCTACGAGCAGTACTTC. Amino acid sequence: CASSEIPPETVGFYEQYF. This chain links TRBV6-1 with TRBJ2-7, with D possibly being TRBD1 (5 bases). CDR3 length: 18 residues. Germline V gene data show CDR1 as MNHNS and CDR2 as SASEGT. Trimming shortened V by 2 bases and J by 3 bases, and 23 bases separated the two germline ends.

The chain combines TRBV19 with TRBJ2-3; a weak D match, TRBD2 (5 bases). CDR3 size: 13 residues. CDR1 and CDR2 (germline): LNHDA, SQIVND (reference sequence). The V gene lost 6 bases and the J gene lost 7 bases, with 14 bases spanning the gap. This CDR3 is CASRRSGGYTQYF. The DNA for the CDR3 is TGTGCCAGTAGGAGATCAGGCGGGTATACGCAGTATTTT.

This clone has just one count. The chain recombines TRBV28 with TRBJ2-7; 7 bases are shared with TRBD1. V was clipped by 7 bases and J by 3 bases; unmatched bases: 9. Germline loops: CDR1 MDHEN, CDR2 SYDVKM. CDR3 length equals 14 residues. Here the CDR3 reads CASNHLSGGYEQYF. CDR3 nucleotides: TGTGCCAGCAACCACCTCTCAGGGGGCTACGAGCAGTACTTC.

The chain's CDR3 is CASRAPYFDRNYGYTF. The CDR3 DNA follows: TGTGCCAGCAGAGCACCCTACTTCGACAGGAACTATGGCTACACCTTC. V and J are TRBV28 and TRBJ1-2, with D possibly matching TRBD1 (6 bases). Germline CDR1 is MDHEN and CDR2 is SYDVKM. Between the trimmed V and J ends, which lost 6 bases and 2 bases, there was a span of 19 bases. This CDR3 has 16 residues.

The rearrangement joins TRBV7-9 to TRBJ2-1; tentative D call: TRBD2 (5 bases). This CDR3 has 19 residues. V was cut by 1 base and J by 4 bases, with 23 bases left in between. The germline V gene encodes CDR1 SEHNR and CDR2 FQNEAQ (reference sequence). The CDR3 protein is CASSLGLSYVDPGYNEQFF. CDR3 sequence (DNA): TGTGCCAGCAGCTTAGGACTTTCGTATGTAGACCCGGGATACAATGAGCAGTTCTTC.

In its sample, this clone was seen once. The gene calls are TRBV18 and TRBJ1-4; D is ambiguous. The V gene lost 3 bases and the J gene lost 8 bases, with 13 bases spanning the gap. There are 14 residues in the CDR3. CDR1 is KGHSH and CDR2 is LQKENI in the germline V gene. CDR3 bases: TGTGCCAGCTCACCTAGGCGCGGAAACGAAAAACTGTTTTTT. Its translation: CASSPRRGNEKLFF.

V is TRBV18 and J is TRBJ1-1, with a tentative D call TRBD1 (6 bases). Trimming cost V 8 bases and J 1 base, with 20 bases left between them. The germline V gene encodes CDR1 KGHSH and CDR2 LQKENI. The CDR3 covers 16 residues. The DNA of the CDR3 is TGTGCCAGCCCAATCGTAGGGGGGCGAGAGAACACTGAAGCTTTCTTT. It specifies CASPIVGGRENTEAFF.

This chain connects TRBV7-8 to TRBJ2-5, with 7 bases that match TRBD1. V shed 5 bases, J shed 2 bases, and the junction held 5 bases outside the gene matches. The CDR3 contains 14 residues. Germline V CDR1 and CDR2: SGHVS, FQNEAQ. The CDR3 DNA is TGTGCCAGCAGCCCTGGGACAGATCAAGAGACCCAGTACTTC. Amino acids: CASSPGTDQETQYF.

Details on this clone: Other DNA sequences within the sample encode an identical CDR3. V gene TRBV5-1 combines with J gene TRBJ2-1; D is perhaps TRBD2 (6 bases). There are 15 residues in the CDR3. V was clipped by 0 bases and J by 0 bases, with 7 bases between them. Looked up from germline, CDR1 is SGHRS and CDR2 is YFSETQ. CDR3 nucleotides: TGCGCCAGCAGCTTGGTAGCGGCCTCCTACAATGAGCAGTTCTTC. Translated, it gives CASSLVAASYNEQFF.

Note on this clone: This CDR3 is also generated by other DNA sequences in the sample. This rearrangement joins TRBV18 to TRBJ2-7; TRBD2 aligns across 10 bases. This CDR3 is built from 16 residues. Germline CDR1 is KGHSH and CDR2 is LQKENI. The V gene end was trimmed by 3 bases and the J gene end by 4 bases; junction bases not matched to a gene: 9. The CDR3 sequence: CASSPRASGSVYEQYF. CDR3 coding DNA: TGTGCCAGCTCACCGAGAGCTAGCGGGAGTGTATACGAGCAGTACTTC.

The V gene is TRBV15, the J gene TRBJ2-7; the match to TRBD2 covers 14 bases. The CDR3 loop spans 16 amino acids. Germline V gene lookup returns CDR1 LNHNV and CDR2 YYDKDF (reference sequence). V was clipped by 5 bases and J by 5 bases; unmatched bases: 8. CDR3 residues: CATSERLAGGSDEQYF. The CDR3 DNA follows: TGTGCCACCAGCGAGCGACTAGCGGGAGGGTCGGACGAGCAGTACTTC.

This chain connects TRBV18 to TRBJ1-2, with D possibly being TRBD1 (5 bases). CDR1 and CDR2 from the germline V gene are KGHSH and LQKENI. CDR3 size: 15 residues. Between the trimmed V and J ends, which lost 3 bases and 7 bases, there was a span of 18 bases. The CDR3 sequence: CASSPTSIGEAGYTF. CDR3 nucleotides: TGTGCCAGCTCACCCACTAGCATAGGGGAAGCTGGCTACACCTTC.

The V and J genes are TRBV28 and TRBJ1-5, with D possibly matching TRBD1 (5 bases). Germline V CDR1 and CDR2: MDHEN, SYDVKM. The CDR3 loop spans 11 amino acids. The V end lost 5 bases, the J end lost 11 bases, and 10 bases lay between the germline ends. The CDR3 region is CASSPGGAQHF. As DNA, the CDR3 is TGTGCCAGCAGTCCCGGGGGTGCCCAGCATTTT.